This T cell receptor (beta chain) was sequenced in a study of blood T cell repertoires in COVID-19 (dated by TCRdb to the early 2020s). In terms of the full investigation: The collaborator samples originated in the United States, Italy and Spain and spanned the acute and convalescent phases of COVID-19. Where HLA class I and class II types were available, the types were taken from metadata supplied by the sample provider, not from assay-based typing. A freely available public database, intended as a resource for researchers studying the immune response to SARS-CoV-2, is where the repertoires were released. The samples were drawn from the first 160 participants of the ongoing ImmuneRACE study and from 1,254 subjects provided by 6 global collaborators. The material from the prospective study consisted of cDNA or gDNA derived from T cells, B-cell-depleted T cells, or PBMCs. The dataset comprised deeply sampled blood TCRbeta repertoires from subjects exposed to, actively infected with, or recovered from COVID-19. Sample metadata almost always included a de-identified subject ID, COVID-19 status, age in years and sex. Summary of the overall study and its limitations: Clinical and demographic metadata were provided uncurated, with the amount varying by source and participant.

In Seattle, one collaborating source enrolled patients while the infection was active and tracked those patients longitudinally over the course of disease. Collaborating institutions collected whole blood in K2EDTA tubes following their own protocols. Collaborator samples were shipped for TCRbeta analysis as frozen whole blood, isolated PBMCs, or DNA extracted from either sample type. The immunoSEQ Assay, a bias-controlled multiplex PCR, was used to amplify TCRbeta CDR3 regions from genomic DNA. Per the original workflow: Within the assay, amplification of reference gene primers was used to estimate how many nucleated cells each sample contained. Sequence reads were collapsed and filtered to measure the absolute abundance of every unique TCRbeta CDR3 rearrangement. Productive Simpson clonality was computed per sample as the square root of Simpson's diversity index over productive rearrangements. Held by TCRdb, this immuneACCESS table contains in-frame sequences only and omits some clones. Under half of the omission traces to an unresolved V gene where checked; the cause of the rest is unknown. The V and J calls and clone size come from that table; D and trimming were worked out from the DNA. For this sample the table gives over 200,000 clones, of which approximately 91% were detected only once. The ten largest clones represent 2% to 3% of the sample.

As for this clone: There is no known antigen for this receptor. Base-call qualities are not available, and no considerably larger clone is one nucleotide away.

CDR1 is given as LNHDA and CDR2 as SQIVND, both from the germline V gene (reference sequence). V is shortened by 3 bases, J by 1 base, and the region joining them spans 10 bases. The CDR3 runs 15 residues from the cysteine to the phenylalanine. Solely the CDR3 DNA is kept, with 45 bases framed from the first base. This sequence originates from a person under 35 with COVID-19, enrolled during active disease. Sample: peripheral blood. This chain is built from TRBV19 and TRBJ1-5, with a tentative D gene TRBD1 over 6 matching bases. The CDR3 region: CASSITGFSNQPQHF. The DNA is TGTGCCAGTAGTATCACAGGGTTCAGCAATCAGCCCCAGCATTTT.